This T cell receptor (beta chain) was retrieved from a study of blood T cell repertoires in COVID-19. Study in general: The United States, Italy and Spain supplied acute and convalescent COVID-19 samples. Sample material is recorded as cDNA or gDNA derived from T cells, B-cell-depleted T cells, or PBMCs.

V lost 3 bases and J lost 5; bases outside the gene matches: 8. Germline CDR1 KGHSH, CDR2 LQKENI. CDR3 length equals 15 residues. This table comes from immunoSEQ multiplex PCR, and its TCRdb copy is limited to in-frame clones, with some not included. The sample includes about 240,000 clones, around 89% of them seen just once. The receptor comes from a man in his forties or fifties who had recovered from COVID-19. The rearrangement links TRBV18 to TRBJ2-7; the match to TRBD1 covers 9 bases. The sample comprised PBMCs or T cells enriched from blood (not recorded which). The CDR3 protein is CASSPLGQGGNEQYF. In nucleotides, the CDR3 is TGTGCCAGCTCACCCTTGGGACAGGGCGGCAACGAGCAGTACTTC.